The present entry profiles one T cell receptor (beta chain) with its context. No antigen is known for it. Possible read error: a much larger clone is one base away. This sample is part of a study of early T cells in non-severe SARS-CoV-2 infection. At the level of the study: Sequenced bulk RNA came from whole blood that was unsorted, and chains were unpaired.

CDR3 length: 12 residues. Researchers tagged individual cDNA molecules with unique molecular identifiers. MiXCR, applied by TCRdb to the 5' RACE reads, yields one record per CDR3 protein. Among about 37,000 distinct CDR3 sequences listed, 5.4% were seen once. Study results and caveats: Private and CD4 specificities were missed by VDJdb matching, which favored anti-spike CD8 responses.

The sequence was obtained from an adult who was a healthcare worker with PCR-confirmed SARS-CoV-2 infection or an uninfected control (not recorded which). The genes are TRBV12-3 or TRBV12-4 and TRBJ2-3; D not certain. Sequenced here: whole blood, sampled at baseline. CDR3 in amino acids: CASSSFTDTQDF. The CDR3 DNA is TGTGCCAGCAGCTCTTTCACAGATACGCAGGATTTT.